This TCR beta chain appears in the sequencing data of a study of blood T cells in healthy people across ages. Using a J-beta primer mix together with a sample-barcoded 5' primer, a second PCR was run for about 7 to 12 cycles. TCRdb passed the 5' RACE reads through MiXCR, listing each CDR3 protein once. The repertoire holds around 620,000 distinct CDR3 sequences, with approximately 25% as singletons. CDR3 length: 15 amino acids. Unmatched junction bases numbered 12, after V lost 2 bases and J lost 8 bases. The germline V gene has CDR1 DFQATT and CDR2 SNEGSKA (reference sequence). The sample consisted of blood. The rearrangement links TRBV20-1 to TRBJ2-3; 8 bases match TRBD2. The clonotype was recovered from a woman in her 70s in good health. In DNA, the CDR3 is TGCAGTGCTAGACTTAGCGGGACTCCCGGGAGTACGCAGTATTTT. As protein: CSARLSGTPGSTQYF.